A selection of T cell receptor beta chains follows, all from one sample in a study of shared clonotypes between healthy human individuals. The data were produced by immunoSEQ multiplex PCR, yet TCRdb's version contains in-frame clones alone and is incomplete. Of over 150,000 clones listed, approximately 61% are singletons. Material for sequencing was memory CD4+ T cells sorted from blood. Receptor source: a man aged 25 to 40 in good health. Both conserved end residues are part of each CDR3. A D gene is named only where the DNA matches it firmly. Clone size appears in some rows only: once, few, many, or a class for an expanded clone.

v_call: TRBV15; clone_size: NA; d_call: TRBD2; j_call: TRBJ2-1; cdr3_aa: CATSRDLASGSLEQFF; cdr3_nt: TGTGCCACCAGCAGAGATTTGGCTAGCGGGAGTTTGGAGCAGTTCTTC
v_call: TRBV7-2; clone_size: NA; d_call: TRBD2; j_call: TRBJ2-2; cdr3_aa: CASSLWGTTNTGELFF; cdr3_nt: TGTGCCAGCAGCTTATGGGGGACTACGAACACCGGGGAGCTGTTTTTT
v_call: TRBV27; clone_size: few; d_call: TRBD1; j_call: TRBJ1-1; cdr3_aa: CASNRRNGQGLGEAFF; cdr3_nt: TGTGCCAGCAACCGCCGAAACGGACAGGGACTTGGGGAAGCTTTCTTT
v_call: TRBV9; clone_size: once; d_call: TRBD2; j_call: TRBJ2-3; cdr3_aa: CASSVGLAGELTDTQYF; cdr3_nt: TGTGCCAGCAGCGTGGGACTAGCGGGAGAGTTAACAGATACGCAGTATTTT
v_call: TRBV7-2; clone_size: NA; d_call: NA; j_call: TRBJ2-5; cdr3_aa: CASSLGRQQETQYF; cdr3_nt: TGTGCCAGCAGCTTGGGAAGACAACAAGAGACCCAGTACTTC
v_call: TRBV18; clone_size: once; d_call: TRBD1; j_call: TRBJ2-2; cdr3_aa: CASSPPGTDITGELFF; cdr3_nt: TGTGCCAGCTCACCACCCGGGACAGATATCACCGGGGAGCTGTTTTTT
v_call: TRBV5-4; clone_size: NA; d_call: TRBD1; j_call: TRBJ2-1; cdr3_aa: CASSLADRGLYNEQFF; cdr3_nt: TGTGCCAGCAGCTTGGCGGACAGGGGGTTGTACAATGAGCAGTTCTTC
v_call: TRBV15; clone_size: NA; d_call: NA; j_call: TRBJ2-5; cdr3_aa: CATSRDPSRTGRETQYF; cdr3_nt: TGTGCCACCAGCAGAGATCCCTCCCGGACGGGCCGGGAGACCCAGTACTTC
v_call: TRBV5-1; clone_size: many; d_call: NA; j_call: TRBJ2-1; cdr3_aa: CASSLATTYNEQFF; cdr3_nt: TGCGCCAGCAGCTTAGCGACCACCTACAATGAGCAGTTCTTC
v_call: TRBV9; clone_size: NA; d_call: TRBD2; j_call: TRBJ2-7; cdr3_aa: CASSVDVGGEVSYEQYF; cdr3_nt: TGTGCCAGCAGCGTAGATGTCGGGGGGGAAGTGTCCTACGAGCAGTACTTC
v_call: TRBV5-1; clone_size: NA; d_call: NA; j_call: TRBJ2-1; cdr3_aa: CASSPINRVHNEQFF; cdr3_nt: TGCGCCAGCAGCCCCATTAACAGGGTTCACAATGAGCAGTTCTTC
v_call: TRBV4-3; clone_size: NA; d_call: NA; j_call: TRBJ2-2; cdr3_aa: CASSQVPRNTGELFF; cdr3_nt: TGCGCCAGCAGCCAAGTCCCACGGAACACCGGGGAGCTGTTTTTT